These 19 T cell receptor beta chains originate from one sample sequenced in a study of graft-versus-host responses after intestinal transplantation. Assay: immunoSEQ multiplex PCR; the TCRdb copy retains only in-frame clones and omits some. In the table there are about 90,000 clones, 80% to 85% of which are singletons. No cognate antigen is known for these TCRs. Source: unstimulated CD8+ T cells sorted from spleen or lymph node cells, taken before intestinal transplant. All receptors derive from a human donor who received an intestinal transplant.

The rearrangement joins TRBV27 to TRBJ2-7, with a possible D match to TRBD1 (6 bases). CDR3 size: 16 residues. The germline CDR1 and CDR2 sequences are MNHEY and SMNVEV (reference sequence). Trimming shortened V by 0 bases and J by 1 base, and 13 bases separated the two germline ends. Here the CDR3 DNA reads TGTGCCAGCAGTTTATCGATGGGGGCGCGGTCCTACGAGCAGTACTTC. Translated: CASSLSMGARSYEQYF.

The V call is TRBV11-2, the J call TRBJ2-4; 9 bases line up with TRBD1. Trimming removed 6 bases from V and 4 bases from J; junction bases left unmatched: 4. CDR3 length equals 14 residues. Germline-derived CDR1 and CDR2 are SGHAT and FQNNGV. Here the CDR3 reads CASRGQGRKNIQYF. The DNA for the CDR3 is TGTGCCAGCAGGGGACAGGGACGGAAAAACATTCAGTACTTC.

V is TRBV10-3 and J is TRBJ2-1, with 16 bases fitting TRBD2. The V segment lost 0 bases and the J segment 10 bases; nucleotides outside the gene matches: 3. The CDR3 totals 16 residues. Germline V gene sequence: CDR1 ENHRY, CDR2 SYGVKD. CDR3 protein: CAISESGTSGRGEQFF. The CDR3 DNA reads as TGTGCCATCAGTGAGTCCGGGACTAGCGGGAGGGGGGAGCAGTTCTTC.

This clone was observed a single time. The rearrangement joins TRBV5-1 to TRBJ2-7; TRBD2 might be the D (6 bases). Looked up from germline, CDR1 is SGHRS and CDR2 is YFSETQ. With 2 bases removed from V and 3 bases from J, the gap between germline ends came to 12 bases. This CDR3 has 14 amino acids. CDR3: CASSLTGLFYEQYF. DNA for the CDR3: TGCGCCAGCAGCTTAACGGGACTCTTCTACGAGCAGTACTTC.

The rearrangement uses TRBV10-3 and TRBJ1-1; tentatively, D is TRBD1 (6 bases). The ends were cut back, 3 bases at V and 1 base at J, with 15 bases in the middle. Per germline, CDR1 ENHRY and CDR2 SYGVKD. The CDR3 has 16 amino acids. For the CDR3, the DNA is TGTGCCATCAGTGACCCAGGGGACCGTCCGAACACTGAAGCTTTCTTT. This encodes CAISDPGDRPNTEAFF.

V and J are TRBV19 and TRBJ2-7; D perhaps matches TRBD1 (6 bases). CDR1 and CDR2 (germline): LNHDA, SQIVND (reference sequence). Trimming removed 0 bases from V and 6 bases from J, with 12 bases in between. The CDR3 loop spans 14 amino acids. In DNA form, the CDR3 reads TGTGCCAGTAGTATAGAAGTCAGGGGACGCGAGCAGTACTTC. Amino acid sequence: CASSIEVRGREQYF.

As for this clone: Other DNA sequences from this sample encode an identical CDR3 as well. The chain recombines TRBV6-5 with TRBJ2-5, with 8 bases identical to TRBD2. Germline lookup yields CDR1 MNHEY and CDR2 SVGAGI. Unmatched junction bases numbered 5, after V lost 6 bases and J lost 5 bases. The CDR3 is 13 residues long. This CDR3 reads CASSYGGGETQYF. The CDR3 DNA is TGTGCCAGCAGCTACGGCGGGGGGGAGACCCAGTACTTC.

The V call is TRBV7-3, the J call TRBJ2-1; 11 nucleotides align to TRBD1. This CDR3 has 16 amino acids. The ends lost 0 bases at V and 4 bases at J; junction bases unmatched: 2. From germline, CDR1 is SGHTA and CDR2 FQGTGA. DNA of the CDR3: TGTGCCAGCAGCTTAACGGGACAGGGGGTATACAATGAGCAGTTCTTC. Translating it yields CASSLTGQGVYNEQFF.

The chain uses TRBV6-5 and TRBJ2-6; D is unclear. Trimming removed 6 bases from V and 0 bases from J, with 9 bases in between. This CDR3 has 15 amino acids. The germline V gene has CDR1 MNHEY and CDR2 SVGAGI. The CDR3 nucleotides read TGTGCCAGCAGACCCTTCGCCTCTGGGGCCAACGTCCTGACTTTC. As protein: CASRPFASGANVLTF.

V is TRBV2 and J is TRBJ2-3; D may correspond to TRBD1 or TRBD2 (5 bases each). The CDR3 length is 15 residues. Per the germline V gene, CDR1 is SNHLY and CDR2 is FYNNEI. The V end lost 6 bases, the J end lost 4 bases, and 17 bases lay between the germline ends. The CDR3 is CASRGVLERADTQYF. CDR3 in DNA: TGTGCCAGCAGGGGGGTTCTAGAACGGGCAGATACGCAGTATTTT.

V is TRBV6-1 and J is TRBJ1-1; D call uncertain. V was trimmed by 7 bases and J by 3 bases, leaving 12 bases between them. The CDR3 is made up of 13 amino acids. CDR1 is MNHNS, CDR2 SASEGT, per germline. CDR3 coding DNA: TGTGCCAGCAAATCGGTGGCCGACACTGAAGCTTTCTTT. It specifies CASKSVADTEAFF.

This chain links TRBV7-2 with TRBJ2-1; TRBD1 matches 10 bases. Losses at the gene ends were 0 bases for V and 0 bases for J; bases not matched to a gene: 14. The CDR3 loop spans 21 amino acids. Germline CDR1 is SGHTA and CDR2 is FQGNSA. Here the CDR3 DNA reads TGTGCCAGCAGCTTAGCCCGACAGGGGGCGACTCCCCTAAGCTCCTACAATGAGCAGTTCTTC. It yields the protein CASSLARQGATPLSSYNEQFF.

This chain uses TRBV4-2 with TRBJ2-2, with 11 bases identical to TRBD2. V gave up 3 bases and J gave up 4 bases; unmatched junction bases: 7. The CDR3 length is 17 residues. Germline values: CDR1 LGHNA, CDR2 YNFKEQ. CDR3 DNA sequence: TGTGCCAGCAGCCACTTTGGGACTAGCGGATCCACCGGGGAGCTGTTTTTT. As protein: CASSHFGTSGSTGELFF.

This chain links TRBV13 with TRBJ1-5; D unclear. Trimming cost V 3 bases and J 5 bases, with 5 bases left between them. This CDR3 is built from 12 residues. Germline CDR1 is PRHDT and CDR2 is FYEKMQ (reference sequence). The CDR3 region is CASSFADQPQHF. CDR3 sequence (DNA): TGTGCCAGCAGCTTCGCTGATCAGCCCCAGCATTTT.

The chain is built from TRBV6-5 and TRBJ1-3; D is perhaps TRBD1 (5 bases). The CDR3 contains 14 residues. With 6 bases removed from V and 4 bases from J, the gap between germline ends came to 13 bases. In germline, CDR1 is MNHEY, CDR2 SVGAGI. The CDR3 DNA sequence: TGTGCCAGCAGCAGAGACAGTACCGGAAACACCATATATTTT. It yields the protein CASSRDSTGNTIYF.

This chain connects TRBV28 to TRBJ1-1; D remains unclear. Trimming removed 6 bases at V and 1 base at J, with 9 bases between. Per the germline V gene, CDR1 is MDHEN and CDR2 is SYDVKM. The CDR3 covers 13 residues. The CDR3 region is CASRPGGNTEAFF. CDR3 coding DNA: TGTGCCAGCAGACCGGGAGGGAACACTGAAGCTTTCTTT. Variable domain in full (rest from reference TRBV28 and TRBJ1-1): DVKVTQSSRYLVKRTGEKVFLECVQDMDHENMFWYRQDPGLGLRLIYFSYDVKMKEKGDIPEGYSVSREKKERFSLILESASTNQTSMYLCASRPGGNTEAFFGQGTRLTVV.

The gene calls are TRBV5-1 and TRBJ2-3, with unresolved D. Germline V gene lookup returns CDR1 SGHRS and CDR2 YFSETQ. V was trimmed by 5 bases and J by 2 bases, leaving 3 bases between them. The CDR3 is 11 amino acids. CDR3 in amino acids: CASSATDTQYF. CDR3 in DNA: TGCGCCAGCAGTGCCACAGATACGCAGTATTTT.

This chain joins TRBV4-1 and TRBJ2-3, with D possibly being TRBD2 (5 bases). Germline V gene data show CDR1 as MGHRA and CDR2 as YSYEKL. The CDR3 covers 13 residues. Trimming removed 4 bases from V and 7 bases from J, with 12 bases in between. The DNA for the CDR3 is TGCGCCAGCAGCCTCCCGGCGGGCAATACGCAGTATTTT. Encoded protein: CASSLPAGNTQYF.

This clone has more than one count but fewer than ten. The gene calls are TRBV9 and TRBJ2-2; D is undetermined. V shed 2 bases and J shed 5 bases, with 16 bases lying between them. CDR3 length: 16 amino acids. Germline CDR1 reads SGDLS; CDR2 reads YYNGEE. CDR3 sequence: CASSVVGRRETGELFF. DNA for the CDR3: TGTGCCAGCAGCGTGGTAGGAAGAAGGGAAACCGGGGAGCTGTTTTTT.